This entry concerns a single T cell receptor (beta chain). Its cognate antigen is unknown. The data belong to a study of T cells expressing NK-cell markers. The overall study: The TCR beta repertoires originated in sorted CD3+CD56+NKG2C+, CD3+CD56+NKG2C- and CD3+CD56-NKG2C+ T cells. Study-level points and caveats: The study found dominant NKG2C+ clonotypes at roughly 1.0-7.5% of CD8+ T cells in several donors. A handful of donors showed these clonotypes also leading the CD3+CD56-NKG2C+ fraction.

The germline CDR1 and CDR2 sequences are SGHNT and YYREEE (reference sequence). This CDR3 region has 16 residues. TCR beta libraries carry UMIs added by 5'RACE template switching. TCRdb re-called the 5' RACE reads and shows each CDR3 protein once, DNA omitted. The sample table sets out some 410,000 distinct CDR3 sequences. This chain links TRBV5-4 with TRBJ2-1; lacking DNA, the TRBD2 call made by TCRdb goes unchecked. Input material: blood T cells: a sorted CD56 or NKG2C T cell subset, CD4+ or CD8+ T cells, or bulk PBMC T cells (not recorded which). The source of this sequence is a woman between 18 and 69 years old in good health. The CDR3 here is CASSSLTSGTYNEQFF.